This T cell receptor (beta chain) originates from a study of blood T cells in healthy people across ages. With 2 bases removed from V and 0 bases from J, the gap between germline ends came to 17 bases. The germline gives CDR1 MDHEN, CDR2 SYDVKM. The CDR3 length is 17 residues. They isolated at least 6 million PBMCs from each sample. Samples each had at least 5.5 micrograms of total RNA extracted. Study observations and caveats: With age, beta diversity per million T cells declined roughly linearly, significantly by 35 to 40.

It was with a sample-barcoded 5' primer and a J-beta primer mix that a second PCR of roughly 7 to 12 cycles was run. Each CDR3 protein is one row after TCRdb ran MiXCR on the 5' RACE reads. The sample contains 380,000 or so distinct CDR3 sequences, 52% of which appear only once. In this sample, this clonotype turned up a few times. The antigen remains unidentified. Sequencing input: blood. This rearrangement joins TRBV28 to TRBJ2-7, with D hard to call. The receptor's source is a man in his 60s in good health. The CDR3 nucleotides read TGTGCCAGCAGTTTAACTGGGAACCCTAGGAGCTCCTACGAGCAGTACTTC. Translating it yields CASSLTGNPRSSYEQYF. The variable domain in full, with the rest retrieved from reference TRBV28 and TRBJ2-7, is DVKVTQSSRYLVKRTGEKVFLECVQDMDHENMFWYRQDPGLGLRLIYFSYDVKMKEKGDIPEGYSVSREKKERFSLILESASTNQTSMYLCASSLTGNPRSSYEQYFGPGTRLTVT.